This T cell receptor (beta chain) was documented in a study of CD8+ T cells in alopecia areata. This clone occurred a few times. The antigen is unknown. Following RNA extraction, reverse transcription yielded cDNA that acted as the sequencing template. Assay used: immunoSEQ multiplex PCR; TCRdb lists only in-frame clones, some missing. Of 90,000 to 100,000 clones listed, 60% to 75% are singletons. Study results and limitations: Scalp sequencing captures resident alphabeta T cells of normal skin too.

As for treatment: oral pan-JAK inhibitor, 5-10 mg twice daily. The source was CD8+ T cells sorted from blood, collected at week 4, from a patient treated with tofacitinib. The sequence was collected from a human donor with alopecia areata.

CDR3: CASRRQGSDNEQFF. Written as DNA, the CDR3 is TGTGCCAGCAGACGACAGGGTTCGGACAATGAGCAGTTCTTC. V and J are TRBV2 and TRBJ2-1, with 7 nucleotides matching TRBD1. V gave up 6 bases and J gave up 5 bases; unmatched junction bases: 7. Germline lookup yields CDR1 SNHLY and CDR2 FYNNEI. CDR3 length equals 14 residues. The variable domain in full, with the rest retrieved from reference TRBV2 and TRBJ2-1, is EPEVTQTPSHQVTQMGQEVILRCVPISNHLYFYWYRQILGQKVEFLVSFYNNEISEKSEIFDDQFSVERPDGSNFTLKIRSTKLEDSAMYFCASRRQGSDNEQFFGPGTRLTVL.